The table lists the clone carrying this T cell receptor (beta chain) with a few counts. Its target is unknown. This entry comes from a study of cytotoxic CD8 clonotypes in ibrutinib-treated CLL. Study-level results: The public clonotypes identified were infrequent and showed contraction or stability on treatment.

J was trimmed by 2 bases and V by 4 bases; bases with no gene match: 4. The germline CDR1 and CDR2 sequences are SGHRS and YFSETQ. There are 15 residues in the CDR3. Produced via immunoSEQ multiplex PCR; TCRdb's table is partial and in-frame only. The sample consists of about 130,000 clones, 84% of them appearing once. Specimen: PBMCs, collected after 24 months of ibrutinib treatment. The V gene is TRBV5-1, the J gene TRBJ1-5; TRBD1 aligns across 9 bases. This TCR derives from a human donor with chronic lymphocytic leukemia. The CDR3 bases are TGCGCCAGCAGCGAGGGACAGGGCGGCAATCAGCCCCAGCATTTT. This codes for CASSEGQGGNQPQHF.